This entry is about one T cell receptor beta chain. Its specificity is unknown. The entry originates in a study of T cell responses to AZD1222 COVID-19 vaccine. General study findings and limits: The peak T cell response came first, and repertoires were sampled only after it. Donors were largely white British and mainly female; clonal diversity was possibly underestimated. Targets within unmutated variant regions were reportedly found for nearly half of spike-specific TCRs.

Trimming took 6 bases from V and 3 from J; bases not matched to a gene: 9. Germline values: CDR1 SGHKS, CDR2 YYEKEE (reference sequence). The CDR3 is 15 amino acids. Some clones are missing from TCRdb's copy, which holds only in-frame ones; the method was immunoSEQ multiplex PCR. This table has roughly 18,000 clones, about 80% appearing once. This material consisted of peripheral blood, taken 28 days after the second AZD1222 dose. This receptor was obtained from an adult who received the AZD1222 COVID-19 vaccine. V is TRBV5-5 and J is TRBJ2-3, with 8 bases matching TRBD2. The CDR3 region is CASTGPGLGTDTQYF. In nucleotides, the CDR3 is TGTGCCAGCACCGGACCGGGACTAGGAACAGATACGCAGTATTTT.